The 11 T cell receptor beta chains listed next were all sequenced from one sample in a study of T cells in localized non-small cell lung cancer (dated by TCRdb to the early 2020s). The library came from the immunoSEQ multiplex PCR assay. TCRdb holds this immuneACCESS table with in-frame rearrangements only. Some clones are missing; in checked studies, unresolved V genes explain under half, and the rest has no known cause. This sample gives tens of thousands of clones in total; roughly 86% of them show up just once. Under 30% of the sample is in the top ten clones. This specimen was peripheral blood mononuclear cells, taken before any cancer treatment. These receptors were taken from a male donor at least 60 years old with stage II lung adenocarcinoma.

The rearrangement joins TRBV5-1 to TRBJ2-3; the match to TRBD1 covers 7 bases. CDR3 length: 17 amino acids. Germline values: CDR1 SGHRS, CDR2 YFSETQ. The V segment lost 4 bases and the J segment 2 bases; nucleotides outside the gene matches: 13. The DNA for the CDR3 is TGCGCCAGCAGCGCCGGGGAGTGGGGACAGATCACAGATACGCAGTATTTT. Protein product: CASSAGEWGQITDTQYF. Drawing the rest from reference TRBV5-1 and TRBJ2-3, the complete variable domain is KAGVTQTPRYLIKTRGQQVTLSCSPISGHRSVSWYQQTPGQGLQFLFEYFSETQRNKGNFPGRFSGRQFSNSRSEMNVSTLELGDSALYLCASSAGEWGQITDTQYFGPGTRLTVL.

The gene calls are TRBV6-1 and TRBJ2-3; 12 nucleotides agree with TRBD2. V gave up 7 bases and J gave up 4 bases; unmatched junction bases: 6. Germline CDR1 reads MNHNS; CDR2 reads SASEGT. This CDR3 has 15 residues. The CDR3 loop reads CASIQLAGGPDTQYF. CDR3 bases: TGTGCCAGCATCCAACTAGCGGGAGGACCAGATACGCAGTATTTT.

The chain couples TRBV14 to TRBJ1-1, with D possibly TRBD1 on 6 matching bases. Germline values: CDR1 SGHDN, CDR2 FVKESK. The V end lost 4 bases, the J end lost 7 bases, and 10 bases lay between the germline ends. This CDR3 is built from 12 residues. The CDR3 protein is CASSLGQSEAFF. CDR3 nucleotide sequence: TGTGCCAGCAGCCTCGGACAGAGTGAAGCTTTCTTT.

V gene TRBV18 combines with J gene TRBJ1-2; D possibly corresponds to TRBD1 (5 bases). Trimming shortened V by 6 bases and J by 2 bases, and 10 bases separated the two germline ends. Germline V gene lookup returns CDR1 KGHSH and CDR2 LQKENI. The CDR3 consists of 13 residues. The CDR3 region is CASSTEGNYGYTF. DNA of the CDR3: TGTGCCAGCTCTACCGAGGGGAACTATGGCTACACCTTC.

A few counts support this clone. The rearrangement links TRBV5-6 to TRBJ1-5; D is unresolved. Germline V gives CDR1 SGHDT, CDR2 YYEEEE. CDR3 size: 13 residues. Trimming pared 4 bases from V and 10 bases from J, leaving 15 bases between. The CDR3: CASSGTGQEPQHF. CDR3 DNA: TGTGCCAGCAGCGGTACGGGTCAGGAACCCCAGCATTTT.

This clone was observed once. This chain connects TRBV10-2 to TRBJ2-7; D not resolved. The length of the CDR3 is 13 residues. Germline V gives CDR1 WSHSY, CDR2 SAAADI. V was pared by 8 bases and J by 3 bases, with 14 bases between. In DNA, the CDR3 is TGCGCCAGCTCCCTACTGGGCGGCTACGAGCAGTACTTC. Protein product: CASSLLGGYEQYF.

V gene TRBV6-1 combines with J gene TRBJ2-7; perhaps TRBD2 as D (5 bases). Trimming left V 1 base short and J 3 bases short, with 10 bases between. The length of the CDR3 is 14 residues. Germline-derived CDR1 and CDR2 are MNHNS and SASEGT. In DNA, the CDR3 is TGTGCCAGCAGTGAAGAAGCAGGAGGCTACGAGCAGTACTTC. Protein: CASSEEAGGYEQYF.

The chain carries TRBV11-2 and TRBJ2-1; D is perhaps TRBD2 (5 bases). There are 13 residues in the CDR3. V lost 7 bases to trimming and J lost 6 bases, with 13 bases between them. The germline V gene has CDR1 SGHAT and CDR2 FQNNGV. The CDR3 loop reads CASTPLGSNEQFF. CDR3 nucleotides: TGTGCCAGCACCCCCCTGGGGAGCAATGAGCAGTTCTTC.

This clone was picked up one time. This rearrangement joins TRBV7-9 to TRBJ1-1, with D hard to call. In germline, CDR1 is SEHNR, CDR2 FQNEAQ (reference sequence). This CDR3 has 14 amino acids. Trimming took 6 bases from V and 4 from J, leaving 15 bases between them. The CDR3 DNA is TGTGCCAGCAGGGGCCTTGCCTCGGGCACTGAAGCTTTCTTT. Protein sequence: CASRGLASGTEAFF.

The genes are TRBV29-1 and TRBJ1-3; D gene ambiguous. Per germline, CDR1 SQVTM and CDR2 ANQGSEA. This CDR3 has 14 residues. The ends were cut back, 6 bases at V and 0 bases at J, with 12 bases in the middle. CDR3 coding DNA: TGCAGCGTCATGGACCGAAGCTCTGGAAACACCATATATTTT. Translating it yields CSVMDRSSGNTIYF.

For this clone: The junction does not match germline at one end; this may be a read error. This sample also contains other DNA sequences that code for the same CDR3. The chain links TRBV28 to TRBJ1-2, with D unresolved. The germline CDR1 and CDR2 sequences are MDHEN and SYDVKM. There are 14 residues in the CDR3. The CDR3 bases are TGTGCCAGCAGTTTACCCCAACCGAACTATGGTTACACCTTC. Residues: CASSLPQPNYGYTF.